These 13 T cell receptor beta chains were all obtained from the same sample, sequenced in a study of CD8+CD57+ T cells in acquired aplastic anemia. The study profiled TCR beta VDJ and CDR3 using genomic DNA as template. Each CDR3 protein gets one entry after TCRdb re-called the reads with MiXCR. The sample records roughly 170,000 distinct CDR3 sequences, 55% to 80% being singletons. The sequenced sample was sorted CD4+, CD8+, or CD8+CD57+ T cells (not recorded which) from PBMCs. The receptors derive from a human donor in good health.

V gene TRBV15 combines with J gene TRBJ2-3; D uncertain. Germline-derived CDR1 and CDR2 are LNHNV and YYDKDF (reference sequence). The CDR3 is 14 residues long. Trimming left V 5 bases short and J 0 bases short, with 9 bases between. The CDR3 loop reads CATSAASSTDTQYF. The CDR3 nucleotides read TGTGCCACCAGCGCAGCTTCTAGCACAGATACGCAGTATTTT.

The table lists this clonotype with many counts. The chain employs TRBV5-8 and TRBJ2-7; D unclear. The CDR3 runs 14 residues. Germline V lookup: CDR1 SGHTS, CDR2 YDEGEE. V was cut by 1 base and J by 2 bases, with 10 bases left in between. The CDR3 spells CASSLRSAAYEQYF. CDR3 coding DNA: TGTGCCAGCAGCTTGAGGTCCGCAGCCTACGAGCAGTACTTC.

This clonotype came up a few times. This chain joins TRBV10-1 and TRBJ1-2; D is possibly TRBD1 (6 bases). The V gene's germline CDR1 is WNHNN and CDR2 SYGVQD (reference sequence). CDR3 length: 11 residues. The CDR3 region is CFGTPHYGYTF. The CDR3 nucleotides are TGCTTCGGGACACCCCACTATGGCTACACCTTC.

This chain connects TRBV19 to TRBJ1-5; D might be TRBD1 (6 bases). Trimming took 5 bases from V and 2 from J, leaving 13 bases between them. CDR1 and CDR2 from the germline V gene are LNHDA and SQIVND (reference sequence). The CDR3 is 15 residues long. The CDR3 DNA sequence: TGTGCCAGTAGTGCAGGGGCGATTGGCAATCAGCCCCAGCATTTT. Amino acids: CASSAGAIGNQPQHF.

CDR3 sequence (DNA): TGTGCCACGGGACAGAAAAACACTGAAGCTTTCTTT. Translation: CATGQKNTEAFF. This sequence joins TRBV10-3 and TRBJ1-1, with TRBD1 identical over 7 bases. The CDR3 covers 12 residues. Germline CDR1 is ENHRY and CDR2 is SYGVKD. The junction had 4 bases not matched to a gene; V was cut back by 10 bases and J by 2 bases.

In DNA form, the CDR3 reads TGTGCCAGCAGCCAAGGAGGTTTTAGCTCCTACGAGCAGTACTTC. It encodes CASSQGGFSSYEQYF. The chain has TRBV5-6 and TRBJ2-7; possible D gene TRBD2, 5 bases. The germline V gene has CDR1 SGHDT and CDR2 YYEEEE. The CDR3 runs 15 residues. With 4 bases removed from V and 0 bases from J, the gap between germline ends came to 14 bases.

This clonotype showed up just a few times. The rearrangement joins TRBV20-1 to TRBJ1-1; 10 nucleotides match TRBD1. CDR1 is DFQATT and CDR2 is SNEGSKA in the germline V gene (reference sequence). The CDR3 is 13 amino acids. V was pared by 6 bases and J by 8 bases, with 9 bases of the junction left unmatched. CDR3 amino acids: CSATDRGNREAFF. CDR3 DNA sequence: TGCAGTGCGACGGACAGGGGGAATAGAGAAGCTTTCTTT.

Ten or more counts support this clonotype. The chain combines TRBV27 with TRBJ2-7; the D call may be TRBD1 or TRBD2 (5 bases each). The CDR3 loop spans 14 amino acids. The germline V and J ends were trimmed by 3 bases and 3 bases, with 12 bases remaining between them. Per germline, CDR1 MNHEY and CDR2 SMNVEV (reference sequence). The chain's CDR3 is CASSLGAGSYEQYF. In nucleotides, the CDR3 is TGTGCCAGCAGTTTGGGCGCAGGGAGCTACGAGCAGTACTTC.

This chain connects TRBV25-1 to TRBJ1-2; tentative D call: TRBD1 (6 bases). This CDR3 has 14 amino acids. The germline CDR1 and CDR2 sequences are MGHDK and SYGVNS. Trimming shortened V by 5 bases and J by 0 bases, and 10 bases separated the two germline ends. In nucleotides, the CDR3 is TGTGCCAGCAGTAGGGACACTTCTAACTATGGCTACACCTTC. It specifies CASSRDTSNYGYTF.

This clonotype appeared many times. The chain employs TRBV6-6 and TRBJ2-1, with 9 nucleotides matching TRBD2. Germline CDR1 MNHNY, CDR2 SVGAGI (reference sequence). The length of the CDR3 is 12 residues. Trimming took 6 bases from V and 7 from J; bases not matched to a gene: 1. CDR3 residues: CASSGLANEQFF. CDR3 coding DNA: TGTGCCAGCAGCGGACTAGCGAATGAGCAGTTCTTC.

This clonotype has just one count. The gene calls are TRBV24-1 and TRBJ2-7; tentative D call: TRBD1 (6 bases). V gave up 3 bases and J gave up 1 base, with 9 bases separating them. The CDR3 consists of 14 residues. Germline V CDR1 and CDR2: KGHDR, SFDVKD. The CDR3 loop reads CATSDPGQSYEQYF. The CDR3 nucleotides are TGTGCCACCAGTGATCCGGGACAATCCTACGAGCAGTACTTC.

This clonotype was counted a few times. As DNA, the CDR3 is TGCAGTGCTAGGACAGAGTCCTACGAAGCTTTCTTT. Translating gives CSARTESYEAFF. The chain links TRBV20-1 to TRBJ1-1; the D gene is possibly TRBD1 (5 bases). V was pared by 3 bases and J by 8 bases, with 13 bases between. CDR3 length: 12 residues. From germline, CDR1 is DFQATT and CDR2 SNEGSKA (reference sequence).

This chain links TRBV7-9 with TRBJ2-5; D gene uncertain. The V and J ends lost 3 bases and 0 bases respectively, with 2 bases between them. The V gene's germline CDR1 is SEHNR and CDR2 FQNEAQ (reference sequence). The CDR3 sequence is 12 residues long. The CDR3 reads CASSFYQETQYF. The CDR3 region has the DNA TGTGCCAGCAGCTTCTACCAAGAGACCCAGTACTTC.